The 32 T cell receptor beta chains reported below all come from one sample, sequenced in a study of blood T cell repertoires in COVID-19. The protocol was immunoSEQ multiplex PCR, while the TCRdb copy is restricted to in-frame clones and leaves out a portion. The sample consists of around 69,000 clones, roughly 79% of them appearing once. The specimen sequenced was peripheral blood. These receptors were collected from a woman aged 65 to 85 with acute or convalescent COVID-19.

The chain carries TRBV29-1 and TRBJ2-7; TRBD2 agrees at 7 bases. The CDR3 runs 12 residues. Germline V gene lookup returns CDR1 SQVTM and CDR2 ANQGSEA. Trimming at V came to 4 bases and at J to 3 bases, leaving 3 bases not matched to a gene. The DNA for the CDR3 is TGCAGCGTTGCAGGCGGGAGCTACGAGCAGTACTTC. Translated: CSVAGGSYEQYF.

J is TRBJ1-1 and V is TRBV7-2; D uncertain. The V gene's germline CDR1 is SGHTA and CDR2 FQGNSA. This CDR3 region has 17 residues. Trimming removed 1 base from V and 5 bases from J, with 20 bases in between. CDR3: CASSLGSVYALETEAFF. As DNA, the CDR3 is TGTGCCAGCAGCTTAGGTTCGGTTTATGCCTTAGAGACTGAAGCTTTCTTT.

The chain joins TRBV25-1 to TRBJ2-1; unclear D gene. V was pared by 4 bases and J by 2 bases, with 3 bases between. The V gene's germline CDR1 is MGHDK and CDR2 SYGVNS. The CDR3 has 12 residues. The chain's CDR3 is CASSGTYNEQFF. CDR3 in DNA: TGTGCCAGCAGTGGTACCTACAATGAGCAGTTCTTC.

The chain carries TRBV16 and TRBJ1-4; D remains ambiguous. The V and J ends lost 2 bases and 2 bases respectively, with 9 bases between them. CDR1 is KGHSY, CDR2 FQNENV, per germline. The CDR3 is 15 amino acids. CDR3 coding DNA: TGTGCCAGCAGCCAAGGTTTCAGTACTAATGAAAAACTGTTTTTT. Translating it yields CASSQGFSTNEKLFF. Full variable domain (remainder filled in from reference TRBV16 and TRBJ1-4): GEEVAQTPKHLVRGEGQKAKLYCAPIKGHSYVFWYQQVLKNEFKFLISFQNENVFDETGMPKERFSAKCLPNSPCSLEIQATKLEDSAVYFCASSQGFSTNEKLFFGSGTQLSVL.

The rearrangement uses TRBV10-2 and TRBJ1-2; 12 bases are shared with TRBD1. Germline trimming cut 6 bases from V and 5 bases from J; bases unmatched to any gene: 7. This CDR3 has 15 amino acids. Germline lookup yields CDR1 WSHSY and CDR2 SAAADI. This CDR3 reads CASRAPGQGAYGYTF. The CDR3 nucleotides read TGCGCCAGCAGGGCGCCGGGACAGGGGGCGTATGGCTACACCTTC.

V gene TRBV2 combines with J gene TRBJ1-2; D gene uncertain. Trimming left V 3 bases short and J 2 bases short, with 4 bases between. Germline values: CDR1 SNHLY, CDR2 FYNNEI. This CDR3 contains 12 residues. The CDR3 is CASSDRNYGYTF. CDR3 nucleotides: TGTGCCAGCAGTGACAGGAACTATGGCTACACCTTC.

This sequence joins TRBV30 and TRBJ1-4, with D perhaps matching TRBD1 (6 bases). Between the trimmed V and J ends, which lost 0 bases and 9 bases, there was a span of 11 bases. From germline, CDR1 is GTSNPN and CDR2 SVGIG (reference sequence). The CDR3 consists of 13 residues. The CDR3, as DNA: TGTGCCTGGAGTGTAAGGGGGGGTCAAAAACTGTTTTTT. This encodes CAWSVRGGQKLFF.

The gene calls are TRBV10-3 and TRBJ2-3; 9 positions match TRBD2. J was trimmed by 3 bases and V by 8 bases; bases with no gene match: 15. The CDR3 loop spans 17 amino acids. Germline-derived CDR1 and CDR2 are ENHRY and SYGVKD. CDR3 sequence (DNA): TGTGCCATCGGGCAGGGACTAGCATCCCAGAGGACAGATACGCAGTATTTT. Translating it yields CAIGQGLASQRTDTQYF.

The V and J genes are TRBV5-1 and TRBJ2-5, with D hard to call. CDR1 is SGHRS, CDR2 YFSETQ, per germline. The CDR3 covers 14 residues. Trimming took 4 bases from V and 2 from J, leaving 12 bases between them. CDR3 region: CASSRLDRQETQYF. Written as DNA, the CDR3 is TGCGCCAGCAGCCGACTCGATCGGCAAGAGACCCAGTACTTC.

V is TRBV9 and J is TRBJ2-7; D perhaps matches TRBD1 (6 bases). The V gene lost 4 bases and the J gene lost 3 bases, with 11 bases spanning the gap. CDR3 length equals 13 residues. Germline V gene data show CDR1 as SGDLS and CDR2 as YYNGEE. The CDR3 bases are TGTGCCAGCAGCCCCGGACAGAGCTACGAGCAGTACTTC. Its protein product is CASSPGQSYEQYF.

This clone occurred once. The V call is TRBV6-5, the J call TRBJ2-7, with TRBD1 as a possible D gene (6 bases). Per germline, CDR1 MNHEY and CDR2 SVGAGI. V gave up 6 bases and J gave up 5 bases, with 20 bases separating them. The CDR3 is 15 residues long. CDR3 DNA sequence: TGTGCCAGCAGGGCCAAGAAAGGGGGAGACGACGAGCAGTACTTC. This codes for CASRAKKGGDDEQYF.

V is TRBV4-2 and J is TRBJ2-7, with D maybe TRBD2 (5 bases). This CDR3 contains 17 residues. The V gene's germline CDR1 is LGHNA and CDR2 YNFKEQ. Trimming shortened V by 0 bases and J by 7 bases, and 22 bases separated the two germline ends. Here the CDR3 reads CASSQDMYASSLGEQYF. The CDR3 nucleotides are TGTGCCAGCAGCCAAGATATGTACGCTAGCTCTTTGGGGGAGCAGTACTTC.

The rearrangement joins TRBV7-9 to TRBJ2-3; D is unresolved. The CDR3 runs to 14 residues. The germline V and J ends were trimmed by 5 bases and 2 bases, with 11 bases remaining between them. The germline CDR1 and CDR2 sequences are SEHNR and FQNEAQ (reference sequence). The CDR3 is CASSDWSSTDTQYF. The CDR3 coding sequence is TGTGCCAGCAGCGATTGGAGTTCCACAGATACGCAGTATTTT.

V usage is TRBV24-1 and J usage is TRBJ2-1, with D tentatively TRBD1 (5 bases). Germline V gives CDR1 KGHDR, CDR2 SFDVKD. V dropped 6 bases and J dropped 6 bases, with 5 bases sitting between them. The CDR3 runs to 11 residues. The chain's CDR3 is CATSRGNEQFF. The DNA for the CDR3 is TGTGCCACCAGTAGGGGCAATGAGCAGTTCTTC.

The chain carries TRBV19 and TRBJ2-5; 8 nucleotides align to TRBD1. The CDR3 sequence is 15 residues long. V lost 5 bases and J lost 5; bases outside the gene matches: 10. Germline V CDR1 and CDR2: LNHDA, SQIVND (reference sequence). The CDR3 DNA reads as TGTGCCAGTAGTCCTCAGGGGGCCCTAGGGGAGACCCAGTACTTC. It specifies CASSPQGALGETQYF.

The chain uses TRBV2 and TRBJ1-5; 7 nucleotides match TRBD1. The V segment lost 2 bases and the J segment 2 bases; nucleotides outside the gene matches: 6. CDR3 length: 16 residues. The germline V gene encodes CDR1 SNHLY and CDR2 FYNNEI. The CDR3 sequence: CASSESTGARNQPQHF. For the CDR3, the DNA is TGTGCCAGCAGTGAAAGCACAGGGGCCCGCAATCAGCCCCAGCATTTT.

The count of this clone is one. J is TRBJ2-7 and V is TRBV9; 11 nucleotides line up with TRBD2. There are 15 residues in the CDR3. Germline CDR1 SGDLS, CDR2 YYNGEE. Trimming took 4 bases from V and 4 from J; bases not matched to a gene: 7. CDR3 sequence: CASSPGLAEPYEQYF. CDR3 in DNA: TGTGCCAGCAGCCCGGGACTAGCGGAGCCTTACGAGCAGTACTTC.

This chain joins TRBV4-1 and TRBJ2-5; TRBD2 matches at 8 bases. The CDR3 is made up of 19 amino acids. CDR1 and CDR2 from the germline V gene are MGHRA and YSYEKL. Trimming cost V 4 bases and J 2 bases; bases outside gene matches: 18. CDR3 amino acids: CASSLSGTSFGQRQETQYF. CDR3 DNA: TGCGCCAGCAGCCTATCCGGGACTAGTTTCGGGCAGCGTCAAGAGACCCAGTACTTC.

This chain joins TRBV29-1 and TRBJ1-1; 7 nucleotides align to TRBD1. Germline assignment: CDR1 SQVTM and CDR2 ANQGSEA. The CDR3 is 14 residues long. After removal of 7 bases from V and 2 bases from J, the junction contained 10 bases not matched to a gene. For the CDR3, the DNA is TGCAGCGAAGTAAAGGGGGCAGGAAACACTGAAGCTTTCTTT. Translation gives CSEVKGAGNTEAFF.

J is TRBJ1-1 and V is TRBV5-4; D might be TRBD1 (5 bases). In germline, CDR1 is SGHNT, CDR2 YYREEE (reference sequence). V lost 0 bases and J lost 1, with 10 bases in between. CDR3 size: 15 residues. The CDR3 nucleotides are TGTGCCAGCAGCTTGGACTACAGGAGGAACACTGAAGCTTTCTTT. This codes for CASSLDYRRNTEAFF.

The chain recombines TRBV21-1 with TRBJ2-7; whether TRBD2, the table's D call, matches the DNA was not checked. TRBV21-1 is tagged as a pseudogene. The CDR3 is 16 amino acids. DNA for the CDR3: TGTGCCAGCATCAAAGTAGTAAGGACTTCAACCTACGAGCAGTACTTC. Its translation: CASIKVVRTSTYEQYF.

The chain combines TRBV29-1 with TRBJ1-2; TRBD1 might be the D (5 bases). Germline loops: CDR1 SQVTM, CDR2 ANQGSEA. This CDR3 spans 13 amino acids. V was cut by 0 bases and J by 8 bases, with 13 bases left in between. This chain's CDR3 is CSVEDQRGQGYTF. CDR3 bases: TGCAGCGTTGAAGATCAAAGGGGTCAGGGCTACACCTTC.

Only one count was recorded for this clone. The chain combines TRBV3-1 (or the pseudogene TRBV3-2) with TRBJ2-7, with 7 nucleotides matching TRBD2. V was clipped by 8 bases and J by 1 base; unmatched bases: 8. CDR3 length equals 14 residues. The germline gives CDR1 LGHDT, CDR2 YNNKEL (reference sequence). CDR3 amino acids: CASGLGRGSYEQYF. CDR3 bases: TGTGCCAGCGGCCTAGGGCGGGGGTCCTACGAGCAGTACTTC.

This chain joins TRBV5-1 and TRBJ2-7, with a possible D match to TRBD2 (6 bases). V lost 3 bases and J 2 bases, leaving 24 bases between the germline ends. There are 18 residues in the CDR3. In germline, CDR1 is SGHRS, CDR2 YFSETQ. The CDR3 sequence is CASSWGFESGGLAYEQYF. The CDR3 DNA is TGCGCCAGCAGCTGGGGGTTCGAGAGCGGAGGGCTAGCCTACGAGCAGTACTTC.

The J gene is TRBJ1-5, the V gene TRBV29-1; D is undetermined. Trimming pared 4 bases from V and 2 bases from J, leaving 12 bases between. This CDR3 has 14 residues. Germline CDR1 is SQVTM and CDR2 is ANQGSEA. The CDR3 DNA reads TGCAGCGTTGGTGTCGCGGGAGGCAATCAGCCCCAGCATTTT. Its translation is CSVGVAGGNQPQHF.

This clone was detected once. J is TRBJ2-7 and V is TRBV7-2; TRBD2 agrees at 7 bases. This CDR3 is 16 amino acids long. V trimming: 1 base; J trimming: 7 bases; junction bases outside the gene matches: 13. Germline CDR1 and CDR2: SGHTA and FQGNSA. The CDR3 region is CASSLGALRELGEQYF. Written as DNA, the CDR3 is TGTGCCAGCAGCTTAGGCGCTTTGCGGGAGTTAGGTGAGCAGTACTTC.

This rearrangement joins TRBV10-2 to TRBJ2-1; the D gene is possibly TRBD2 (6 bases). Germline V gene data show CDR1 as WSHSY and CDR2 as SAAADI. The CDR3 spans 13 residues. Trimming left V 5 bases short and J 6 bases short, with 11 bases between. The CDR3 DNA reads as TGCGCCAGCAGTAGTTCTAGCGTCAATGAGCAGTTCTTC. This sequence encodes CASSSSSVNEQFF.

The CDR3 loop reads CASSEAWNYGYTF. The CDR3 nucleotides are TGTGCCAGCAGTGAGGCATGGAACTATGGCTACACCTTC. The chain carries TRBV25-1 and TRBJ1-2; D gene unclear. The germline V and J ends were trimmed by 3 bases and 2 bases, with 7 bases remaining between them. Germline lookup yields CDR1 MGHDK and CDR2 SYGVNS. This CDR3 has 13 amino acids.

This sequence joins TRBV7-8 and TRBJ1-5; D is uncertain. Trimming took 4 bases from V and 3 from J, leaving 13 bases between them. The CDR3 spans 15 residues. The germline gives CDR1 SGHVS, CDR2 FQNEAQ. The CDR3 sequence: CASSSAEGNNQPQHF. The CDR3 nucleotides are TGTGCCAGCAGCTCGGCGGAGGGAAACAATCAGCCCCAGCATTTT.

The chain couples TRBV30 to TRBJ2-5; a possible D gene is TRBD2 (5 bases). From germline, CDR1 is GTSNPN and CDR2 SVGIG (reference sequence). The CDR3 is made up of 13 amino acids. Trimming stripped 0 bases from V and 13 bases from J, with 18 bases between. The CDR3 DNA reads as TGTGCCTGGAGTGTACTCGGGATGGGAGTGGTGTACTTC. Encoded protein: CAWSVLGMGVVYF.

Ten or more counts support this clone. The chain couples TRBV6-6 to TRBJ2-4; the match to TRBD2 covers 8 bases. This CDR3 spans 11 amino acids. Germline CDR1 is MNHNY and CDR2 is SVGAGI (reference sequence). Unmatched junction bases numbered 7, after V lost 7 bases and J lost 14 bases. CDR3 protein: CASTGGGSKYF. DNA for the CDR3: TGTGCCAGCACCGGGGGGGGATCCAAGTACTTC.

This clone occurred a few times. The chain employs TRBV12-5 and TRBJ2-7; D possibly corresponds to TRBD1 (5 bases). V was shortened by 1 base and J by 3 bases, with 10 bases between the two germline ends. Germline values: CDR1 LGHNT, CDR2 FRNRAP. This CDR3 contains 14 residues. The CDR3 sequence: CASGLAQGRYEQYF. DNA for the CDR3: TGTGCTAGTGGTTTGGCCCAGGGTCGCTACGAGCAGTACTTC.